This T cell receptor beta chain comes out of a study of CD4 T cells in relation to SARS-CoV-2 and coronaviruses. For the study at large: The HLA restriction of the shared crossreactive spike epitopes was mapped.

Assay: immunoSEQ multiplex PCR; the TCRdb copy retains only in-frame clones and omits some. The table records tens of thousands of clones, approximately 80% of them present only once. Before the COVID-19 pandemic, during about 2010-2018, CD4+ T cells were taken from unexposed donors. CD4+ T cells were isolated from the cells after about 11 days of culture. V shed 6 bases and J shed 4 bases, with 7 bases lying between them. The CDR3 totals 11 residues. Germline CDR1 LGHDT, CDR2 YNNKEL (reference sequence). Concerning this clone: The target antigen is unknown.

The TCR was taken from a human donor in good health. Sequencing used CD4+ T cells from PBMCs, cultured in vitro. The chain joins TRBV3-1 (or the pseudogene TRBV3-2) to TRBJ2-7; D is possibly TRBD1 (6 bases). The chain's CDR3 is CASSTGYEQYF. CDR3 DNA: TGTGCCAGCAGTACAGGGTACGAGCAGTACTTC.